Listed below are T cell receptor beta chains from one sample, sequenced in a study of T cell clonotyping in hematopoietic cell transplantation. Here immunoSEQ multiplex PCR was the method, and the copy in TCRdb shows in-frame clones only, minus some. The sample has 30,000 or so clones; 60% to 85% are singletons. Sample: peripheral blood mononuclear cells, taken before stem cell transplant. The receptors originated from a woman aged 25-40 years with chronic myeloid leukemia. Some clones in this sample may be carry-over from other donors' samples. CDR3s include the opening cysteine and the closing phenylalanine or tryptophan. D genes are given only for firm matches. The size entry is marked missing in some rows and otherwise reads once, few, many or a size class.

V gene	D gene	J gene	CDR3 length	clone size	CDR3 DNA	CDR3 protein
TRBV30	.	TRBJ1-3	14	.	TGTGCCTGGAGTATTGGAGGGAATGGAAACACCATATATTTT	CAWSIGGNGNTIYF
TRBV27	.	TRBJ1-1	13	.	TGTGCCAGCAGTTTATCTGTGAACACTGAAGCTTTCTTT	CASSLSVNTEAFF
TRBV29-1	.	TRBJ2-2	14	.	TGCAGCGTTGGTGGGGGGCCGAACACCGGGGAGCTGTTTTTT	CSVGGGPNTGELFF
TRBV9	TRBD1	TRBJ2-3	16	once	TGTGCCAGCAGTAAAGGTTGGGACAGGGGGACAGATACGCAGTATTTT	CASSKGWDRGTDTQYF
TRBV19	.	TRBJ2-7	15	.	TGTGCCAGTAGTCAGCTACCTGGACAGTCCTACGAGCAGTACTTC	CASSQLPGQSYEQYF
TRBV6-1	TRBD2	TRBJ2-3	15	.	TGTGCCAGCATCCGAAGGACTAGCGGCACAGATACGCAGTATTTT	CASIRRTSGTDTQYF
TRBV30	.	TRBJ2-3	13	.	TGTGCCTGGAGTCGAATGGGCACAGATACGCAGTATTTT	CAWSRMGTDTQYF
TRBV6-5	.	TRBJ2-7	12	.	TGTGCCAGCAGTGTGGGTCCTTACGAGCAGTACTTC	CASSVGPYEQYF
TRBV5-1	.	TRBJ1-2	13	.	TGCGCCAGCAGCTTGCGGGGGGAAAGCGGCTACACCTTC	CASSLRGESGYTF
TRBV4-3	.	TRBJ2-6	19	.	TGCGCCAGCAGCCAACAACCCAGGGGCGGGGTATCTGGGGCCAACGTCCTGACTTTC	CASSQQPRGGVSGANVLTF
TRBV4-1	.	TRBJ1-1	14	.	TGCGCCAGCAGCCAAGCTCCAGACTGGCCTGAAGCTTTCTTT	CASSQAPDWPEAFF
TRBV5-1	.	TRBJ1-4	14	.	TGCGCCAGCAGTTTGCAGGGGTCTTATGAAAAACTGTTTTTT	CASSLQGSYEKLFF
TRBV30	TRBD1	TRBJ1-2	14	.	TGTGCCTGGGGCAGGGCAGGGGGCATCTATGGCTACACCTTC	CAWGRAGGIYGYTF
TRBV6-1	.	TRBJ1-2	12	.	TGTGCCAGCAGTGAAGGGGTTGGGGGCTACACCTTC	CASSEGVGGYTF
TRBV19	.	TRBJ1-4	13	.	TGTGCCAGTACCAGGGAGTTCGGCGGAAAACTGTTTTTT	CASTREFGGKLFF
TRBV9	.	TRBJ2-1	15	.	TGTGCCAGCAACCCCGGGCACCGGGGGAACAATGAGCAGTTCTTC	CASNPGHRGNNEQFF
TRBV7-2	.	TRBJ1-2	13	.	TGTGCCAGCAGCCTCAGGGATAAGTATGGCTACACCTTC	CASSLRDKYGYTF
TRBV5-5	.	TRBJ1-1	12	once	TGTGCCAGCAGCTTCCAGGGCACTGAAGCTTTCTTT	CASSFQGTEAFF
TRBV13	.	TRBJ2-3	13	.	TGTGCCAGCAGCTTTGTGGCTGGGGATACGCAGTATTTT	CASSFVAGDTQYF
TRBV19	.	TRBJ2-7	13	few	TGTGCCAGTAGTATAGGGGTGGCCAACGAGCAGTACTTC	CASSIGVANEQYF
TRBV2	TRBD1	TRBJ2-2	14	.	TGTGCCAGCAGTGAACAACAGGGGTCCGGGGAGCTGTTTTTT	CASSEQQGSGELFF
TRBV6-6	.	TRBJ1-2	12	.	TGTGCCAGCAGTTACGTGGATTATGGCTACACCTTC	CASSYVDYGYTF
TRBV2	.	TRBJ2-1	14	.	TGTGCCAGCAGTGAAATCAGGGGCAGAAATGAGCAGTTCTTC	CASSEIRGRNEQFF
TRBV27	.	TRBJ1-2	14	.	TGTGCCAGCAGTTTAGGCCCCCCCAACTATGGCTACACCTTC	CASSLGPPNYGYTF
TRBV7-2	.	TRBJ2-6	17	once	TGTGCCAGCAGCTCGGGCGGGCAAAGCTCTGGGGCCAACGTCCTGACTTTC	CASSSGGQSSGANVLTF
TRBV25-1	.	TRBJ2-5	15	.	TGTGCCAGCAGTGAAATGCGAGGGGCGGCAGAGACCCAGTACTTC	CASSEMRGAAETQYF
TRBV4-3	.	TRBJ1-2	15	.	TGCGCCAGCAGCCAAGCACCAGATGGGGCGTATGGCTACACCTTC	CASSQAPDGAYGYTF
TRBV28	TRBD1	TRBJ1-2	13	.	TGTGCCAGCAGAGGGACAGGGTTTGGTGGCTACACCTTC	CASRGTGFGGYTF
TRBV19	.	TRBJ1-5	15	.	TGTGCCAGTAGTATGGCCCAAATCCGCAATCAGCCCCAGCATTTT	CASSMAQIRNQPQHF
TRBV7-9	.	TRBJ1-1	12	.	TGTGCCAGCAGCTTCGGCACCGGCCTAGCTTTCTTT	CASSFGTGLAFF
TRBV6-5	TRBD1	TRBJ1-2	16	.	TGTGCCAGCAGTTACGCAGACAGGGGACGGAAGGATGGCTACACCTTC	CASSYADRGRKDGYTF
TRBV5-6	TRBD1	TRBJ2-2	15	.	TGTGCCAGCAGCCCGACAGGGGGGAGAGCCGGGGAGCTGTTTTTT	CASSPTGGRAGELFF
TRBV2	TRBD1	TRBJ1-5	15	once	TGTGCCAGCAGTGCGGGGACAGGGCGCAATCAGCCCCAGCATTTT	CASSAGTGRNQPQHF
TRBV7-8	.	TRBJ1-3	15	.	TGTGCCAGCAGCTTGCGGAATCGGGCTGGAAACACCATATATTTT	CASSLRNRAGNTIYF
TRBV11-2	.	TRBJ1-1	13	.	TGTGCCAGCAGCCTTACCTCGAACACTGAAGCTTTCTTT	CASSLTSNTEAFF